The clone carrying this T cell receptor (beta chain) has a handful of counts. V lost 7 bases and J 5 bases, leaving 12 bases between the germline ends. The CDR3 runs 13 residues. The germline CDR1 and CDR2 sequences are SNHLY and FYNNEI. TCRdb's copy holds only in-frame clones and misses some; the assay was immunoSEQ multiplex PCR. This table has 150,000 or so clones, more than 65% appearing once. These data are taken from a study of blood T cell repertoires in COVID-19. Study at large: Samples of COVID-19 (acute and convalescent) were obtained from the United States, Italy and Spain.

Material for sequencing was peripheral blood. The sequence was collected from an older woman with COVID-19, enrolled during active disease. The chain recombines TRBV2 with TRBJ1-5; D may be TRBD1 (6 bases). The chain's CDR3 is CASKDRTYQPQHF. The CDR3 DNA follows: TGTGCCAGCAAAGACAGGACCTATCAGCCCCAGCATTTT.